This T cell receptor (beta chain) was observed in a study of blood T cell repertoires in COVID-19. Study-wide context: Acute and convalescent COVID-19 specimens originated in the United States, Italy and Spain. The cDNA or gDNA used as material had been derived from T cells, B-cell-depleted T cells, or PBMCs.

Per the original data handling: Scientists estimated how many nucleated cells there were by amplifying reference gene primers. Assay used: immunoSEQ multiplex PCR; TCRdb lists only in-frame clones, some missing. The V and J calls and clone size come from that table; D and trimming were worked out from the DNA. The sample contains some 200,000 clones, about nine tenths of which appear only once. CDR3 size: 14 residues. V dropped 4 bases and J dropped 4 bases, with 13 bases sitting between them. Germline lookup yields CDR1 MNHEY and CDR2 SMNVEV (reference sequence). This sequence joins TRBV27 and TRBJ1-2; D is unclear. This TCR derives from a man at least 80 years old with acute or convalescent COVID-19. The sequenced sample was peripheral blood. DNA of the CDR3: TGTGCCAGCAGTTCCCAAATTGGCGGCTATGGCTACACCTTC. Translation: CASSSQIGGYGYTF.